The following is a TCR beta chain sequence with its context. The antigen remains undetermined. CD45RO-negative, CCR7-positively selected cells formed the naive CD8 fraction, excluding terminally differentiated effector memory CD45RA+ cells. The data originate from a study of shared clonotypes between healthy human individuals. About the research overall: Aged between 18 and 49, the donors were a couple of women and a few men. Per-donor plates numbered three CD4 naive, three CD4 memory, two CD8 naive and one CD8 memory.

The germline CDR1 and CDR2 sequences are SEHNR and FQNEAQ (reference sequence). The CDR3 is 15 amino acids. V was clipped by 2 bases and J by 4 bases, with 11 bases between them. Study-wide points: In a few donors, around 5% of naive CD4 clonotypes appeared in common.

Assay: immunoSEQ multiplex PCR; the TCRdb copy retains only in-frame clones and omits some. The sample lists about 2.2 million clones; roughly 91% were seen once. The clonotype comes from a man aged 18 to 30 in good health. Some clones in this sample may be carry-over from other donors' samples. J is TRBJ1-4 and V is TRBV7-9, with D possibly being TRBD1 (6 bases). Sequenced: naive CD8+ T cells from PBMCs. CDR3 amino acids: CASSLLVRGNEKLFF. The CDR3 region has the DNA TGTGCCAGCAGCTTATTGGTCAGGGGTAATGAAAAACTGTTTTTT.